These T cell receptor beta chains were read from a single sample in a study of T cells after yellow fever vaccination. TCRdb independently ran MiXCR on the 5' RACE reads; one entry per CDR3 protein. The sample has about 350,000 distinct CDR3 sequences; roughly 8.6% are singletons. The source material was PBMCs, sampled about 41 days after the first yellow fever vaccination. The source is a man younger than 35 who received the YFV17D yellow fever vaccine. CDR3s include the opening cysteine and the closing phenylalanine or tryptophan. D genes are given only for firm matches. The size of a clone is reported for some rows only, either as once, few or many, or as a class for expanded clones.

j_gene | abundance | v_gene | d_gene | CDR3nt | CDR3aa
TRBJ2-1 | few | TRBV20-1 | TRBD1 | TGCAGTGCGAGCGGACAGGGGGCAAACAATGAGCAGTTCTTC | CSASGQGANNEQFF
TRBJ2-6 | - | TRBV5-6 | - | TGTGCCAGCAGCTTCACGCAGGGGTCGGGGGCCAACGTCCTGACTTTC | CASSFTQGSGANVLTF
TRBJ2-1 | few | TRBV2 | TRBD2 | TGTGCCAGCAGTGTACGACTAGCGGGCCTTGAGCAGTTCTTC | CASSVRLAGLEQFF
TRBJ2-5 | few | TRBV11-2 | TRBD2 | TGTGCCAGCAGCTTAGGATCTAGCGGGGGAGTACAAGAGACCCAGTACTTC | CASSLGSSGGVQETQYF
TRBJ1-1 | few | TRBV20-1 | - | TGCAGTGCCCAGACAGGCCCTGAAGCTTTCTTT | CSAQTGPEAFF
TRBJ1-5 | - | TRBV7-2 | - | TGTGCCAGCAGCTTAGCGGAGAGTCAGCCCCAGCATTTT | CASSLAESQPQHF
TRBJ2-1 | - | TRBV3-1 | - | TGTGCCAGCACCAAAGAGGCCTGGGTCTACAATGAGCAGTTCTTC | CASTKEAWVYNEQFF
TRBJ1-5 | - | TRBV28 | TRBD1 | TGTGCCAGCGCTGAGACAGGGAATCAGCCCCAGCATTTT | CASAETGNQPQHF
TRBJ2-5 | many | TRBV3-1 | TRBD1 | TGTGCCAGCAGCCTCGGACAGGGGCCCCAAGAGACCCAGTACTTC | CASSLGQGPQETQYF
TRBJ2-4 | many | TRBV20-1 | - | TGCAGTGCTAGAGTCGCAGGCTACAAAAACATTCAGTACTTC | CSARVAGYKNIQYF
TRBJ1-2 | few | TRBV19 | - | TGTGCCAGTAGTACCGTCCCGCAGGGCGACGACGGCTACACCTTC | CASSTVPQGDDGYTF
TRBJ1-1 | few | TRBV2 | TRBD1 | TGTGCCATGGGGGGACAGGGGAACACTGAAGCTTTCTTT | CAMGGQGNTEAFF
TRBJ2-2 | - | TRBV20-1 | - | TGCAGTGCCTCGCCGACTGGAAGACCCTCCGGCGGGGAGCTGTTTTTT | CSASPTGRPSGGELFF
TRBJ2-7 | - | TRBV3-1 | - | TGTGCCAGCCCGGCCACGAACGAGCAGTACTTC | CASPATNEQYF
TRBJ1-3 | few | TRBV20-1 | - | TGCAGTGCTCCTTCGGGTGCCACCATATATTTT | CSAPSGATIYF
TRBJ1-5 | once | TRBV19 | TRBD1 | TGTGCCAGTAGTAGATACAGGGGATATAGCAATCAGCCCCAGCATTTT | CASSRYRGYSNQPQHF
TRBJ1-1 | few | TRBV7-9 | - | TGTGCCAGCAGCCCGGCAAGCAGACCCATGAACACTGAAGCTTTCTTT | CASSPASRPMNTEAFF
TRBJ2-3 | many | TRBV4-1 | TRBD2 | TGCGCCAGCAGCCAGAGCGGGAACACGGCTTTAGGAGATACGCAGTATTTT | CASSQSGNTALGDTQYF
TRBJ2-2 | - | TRBV5-1 | TRBD2 | TGCGCCAGCAGCTCCGTCCCCGGGCCAAGCGGGGGCGGTTGGACCGGGGAGCTGTTTTTT | CASSSVPGPSGGGWTGELFF
TRBJ2-3 | - | TRBV6-1 | - | TGTGCCAGCAGTGCCGGGGGCGACATAAATACGCAGTATTTT | CASSAGGDINTQYF
TRBJ1-1 | few | TRBV20-1 | - | TGCAGTGCTAGATCTCGGGTCACAGGCACTGAAGCTTTCTTT | CSARSRVTGTEAFF
TRBJ1-1 | few | TRBV29-1 | - | TGCAGTACAGGAGCATGGACAGCGAACACTGAAGCTTTCTTT | CSTGAWTANTEAFF
TRBJ1-2 | many | TRBV12-3/TRBV12-4 | - | TGTGCCAGCAGTCTTGCCCCCAATGATCGTGGCTACACCTTC | CASSLAPNDRGYTF
TRBJ1-6 | few | TRBV6-5 | - | TGTGCCAGCCGAAATTCACCCCTCCACTTT | CASRNSPLHF
TRBJ1-6 | many | TRBV30 | - | TGTGCCCGGACGGAGAAATATAATTCACCCCTCCACTTT | CARTEKYNSPLHF
TRBJ2-7 | many | TRBV7-2 | - | TGTGCCAGCAGCTATGGCAGTGGTAAGACCTACGAGCAGTACTTC | CASSYGSGKTYEQYF
TRBJ2-1 | few | TRBV27 | - | TGTGCCAGCAGTTTAGCCTACTCCTACAATGAGCAGTTCTTC | CASSLAYSYNEQFF
TRBJ2-7 | few | TRBV6-2/TRBV6-3 | TRBD2 | TGTGCCAGCACCTCCGGGACTACCTCCTGGCAGCAGTACTTC | CASTSGTTSWQQYF
TRBJ1-1 | - | TRBV12-3/TRBV12-4 | - | TGTGCCAGCAGTCCGATGGGAGGGCAGAACACTGAAGCTTTCTTT | CASSPMGGQNTEAFF
TRBJ1-1 | - | TRBV7-2 | - | TGTGCCAGCAGCCGCGAGGGGGGTGACACTGAAGCTTTCTTT | CASSREGGDTEAFF
TRBJ2-3 | - | TRBV29-1 | - | TGCAGCGTTGAATGGTCTGCGGGATACACAGATACGCAGTATTTT | CSVEWSAGYTDTQYF
TRBJ1-4 | many | TRBV27 | - | TGTGCCAGCAGCCTGGGGGAGGCAACTAATGAAAAACTGTTTTTT | CASSLGEATNEKLFF
TRBJ2-7 | - | TRBV4-2 | - | TGTGCCAGCAGCCATACCTTCGGGTGGACACAGGACGGGGACGAGCAGTACTTC | CASSHTFGWTQDGDEQYF